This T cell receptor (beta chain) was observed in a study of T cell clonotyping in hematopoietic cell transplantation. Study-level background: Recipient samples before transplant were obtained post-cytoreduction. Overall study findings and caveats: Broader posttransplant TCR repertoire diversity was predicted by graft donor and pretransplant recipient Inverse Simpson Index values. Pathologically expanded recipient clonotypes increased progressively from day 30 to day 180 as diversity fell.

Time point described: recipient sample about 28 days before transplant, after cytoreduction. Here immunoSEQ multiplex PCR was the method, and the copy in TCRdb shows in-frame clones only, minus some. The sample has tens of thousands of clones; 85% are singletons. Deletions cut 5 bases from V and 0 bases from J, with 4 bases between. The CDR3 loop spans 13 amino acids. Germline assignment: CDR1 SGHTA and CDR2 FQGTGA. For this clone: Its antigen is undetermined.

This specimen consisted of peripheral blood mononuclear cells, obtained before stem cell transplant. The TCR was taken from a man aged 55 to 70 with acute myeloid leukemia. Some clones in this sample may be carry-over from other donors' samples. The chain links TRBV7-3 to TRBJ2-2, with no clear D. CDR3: CASSPTNTGELFF. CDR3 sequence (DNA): TGTGCCAGCAGCCCCACGAACACCGGGGAGCTGTTTTTT.